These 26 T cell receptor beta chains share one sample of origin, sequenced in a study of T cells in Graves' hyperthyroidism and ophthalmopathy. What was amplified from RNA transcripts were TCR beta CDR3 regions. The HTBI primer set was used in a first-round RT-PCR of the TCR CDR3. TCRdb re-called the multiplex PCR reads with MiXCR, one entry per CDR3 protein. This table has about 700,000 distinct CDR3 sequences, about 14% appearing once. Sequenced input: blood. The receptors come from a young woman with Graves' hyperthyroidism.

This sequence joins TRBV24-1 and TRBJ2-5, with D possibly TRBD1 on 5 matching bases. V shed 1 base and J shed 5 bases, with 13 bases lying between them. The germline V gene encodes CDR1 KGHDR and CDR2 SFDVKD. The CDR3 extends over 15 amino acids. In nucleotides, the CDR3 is TGTGCCACCAGTGATTTTTCAGGGCGCAGGGAGACCCAGTACTTC. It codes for CATSDFSGRRETQYF.

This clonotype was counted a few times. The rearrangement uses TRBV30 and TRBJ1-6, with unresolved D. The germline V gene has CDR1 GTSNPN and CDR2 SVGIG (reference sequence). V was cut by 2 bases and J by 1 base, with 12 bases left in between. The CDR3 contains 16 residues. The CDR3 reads CAWSCSEGSYNSPLHF. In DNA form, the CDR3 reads TGTGCCTGGAGTTGTTCCGAGGGTTCCTATAATTCACCCCTCCACTTT. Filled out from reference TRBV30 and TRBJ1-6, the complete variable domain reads SQTIHQWPATLVQPVGSPLSLECTVEGTSNPNLYWYRQAAGRGLQLLFYSVGIGQISSEVPQNLSASRPQDRQFILSSKKLLLSDSGFYLCAWSCSEGSYNSPLHFGNGTRLTVT.

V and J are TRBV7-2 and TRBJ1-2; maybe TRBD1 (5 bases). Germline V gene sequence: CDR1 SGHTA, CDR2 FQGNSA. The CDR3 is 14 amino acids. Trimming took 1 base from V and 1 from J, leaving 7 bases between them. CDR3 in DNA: TGTGCCAGCAGCTTAGTCAGGGTTAACTATGGCTACACCTTC. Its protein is CASSLVRVNYGYTF.

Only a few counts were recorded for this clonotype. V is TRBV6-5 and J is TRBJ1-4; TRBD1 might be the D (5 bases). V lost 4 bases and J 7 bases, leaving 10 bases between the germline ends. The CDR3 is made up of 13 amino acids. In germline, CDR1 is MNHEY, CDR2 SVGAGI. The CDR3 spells CASSSTGLEKLFF. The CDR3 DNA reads TGTGCCAGCAGTTCAACGGGACTTGAAAAACTGTTTTTT.

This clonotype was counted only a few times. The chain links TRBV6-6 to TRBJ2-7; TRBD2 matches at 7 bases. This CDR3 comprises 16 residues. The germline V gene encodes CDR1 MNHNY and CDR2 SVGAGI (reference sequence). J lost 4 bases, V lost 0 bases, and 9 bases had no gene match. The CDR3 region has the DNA TGTGCCAGCAGTTACTCGTCCAGACTAGCAGCTTACGAGCAGTACTTC. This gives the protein CASSYSSRLAAYEQYF.

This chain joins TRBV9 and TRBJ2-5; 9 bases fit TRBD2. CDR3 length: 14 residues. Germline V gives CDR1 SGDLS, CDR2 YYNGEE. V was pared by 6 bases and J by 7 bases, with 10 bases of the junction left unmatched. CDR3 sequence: CASTPSGDVGTQYF. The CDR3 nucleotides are TGTGCCAGCACCCCTAGCGGGGATGTGGGGACCCAGTACTTC.

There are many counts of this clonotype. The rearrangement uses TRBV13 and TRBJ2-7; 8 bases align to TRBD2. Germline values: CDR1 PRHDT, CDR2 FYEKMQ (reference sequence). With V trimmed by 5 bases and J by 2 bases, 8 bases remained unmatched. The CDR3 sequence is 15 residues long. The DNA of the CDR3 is TGTGCCAGCAGCGGGACGGGACTAGGCCCCTACGAGCAGTACTTC. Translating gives CASSGTGLGPYEQYF.

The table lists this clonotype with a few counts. The CDR3 region is CASSEPTRMVETQYF. CDR3 DNA: TGTGCCAGCAGTGAACCTACTAGAATGGTTGAGACCCAGTACTTC. The gene calls are TRBV25-1 and TRBJ2-5; D perhaps matches TRBD2 (5 bases). The germline CDR1 and CDR2 sequences are MGHDK and SYGVNS. The CDR3 contains 15 residues. The V gene lost 2 bases and the J gene lost 5 bases, with 15 bases spanning the gap.

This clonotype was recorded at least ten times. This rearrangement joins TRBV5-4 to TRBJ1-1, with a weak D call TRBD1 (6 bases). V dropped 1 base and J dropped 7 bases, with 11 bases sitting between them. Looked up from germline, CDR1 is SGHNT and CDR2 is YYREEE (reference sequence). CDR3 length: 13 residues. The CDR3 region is CASSLQGRDEAFF. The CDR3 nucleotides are TGTGCCAGCAGCTTGCAGGGGAGGGATGAAGCTTTCTTT.

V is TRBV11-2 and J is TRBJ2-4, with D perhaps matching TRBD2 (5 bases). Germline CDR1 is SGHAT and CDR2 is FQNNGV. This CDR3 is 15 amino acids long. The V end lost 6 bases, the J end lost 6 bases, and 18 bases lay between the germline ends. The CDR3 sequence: CASSHPWEFGNIQYF. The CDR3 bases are TGTGCCAGCAGTCACCCGTGGGAGTTTGGAAACATTCAGTACTTC.

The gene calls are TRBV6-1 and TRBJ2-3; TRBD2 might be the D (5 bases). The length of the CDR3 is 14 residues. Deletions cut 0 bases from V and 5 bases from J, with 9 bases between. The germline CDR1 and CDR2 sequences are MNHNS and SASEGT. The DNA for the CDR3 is TGTGCCAGCAGTGAAGCGGGAGATGTAGATACGCAGTATTTT. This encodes CASSEAGDVDTQYF.

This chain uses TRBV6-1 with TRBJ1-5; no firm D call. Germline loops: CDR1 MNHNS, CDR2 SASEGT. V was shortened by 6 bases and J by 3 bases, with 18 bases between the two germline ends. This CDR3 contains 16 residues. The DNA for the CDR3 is TGTGCCAGCAGCAAAATAAAAAAAGAATTCAATCAGCCCCAGCATTTT. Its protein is CASSKIKKEFNQPQHF.

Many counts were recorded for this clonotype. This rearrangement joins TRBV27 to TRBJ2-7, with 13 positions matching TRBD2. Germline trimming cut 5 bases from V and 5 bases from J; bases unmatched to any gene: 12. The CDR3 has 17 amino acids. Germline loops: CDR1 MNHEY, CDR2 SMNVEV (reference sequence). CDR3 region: CASSPGLAGVVGHEQYF. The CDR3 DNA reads TGTGCCAGCAGTCCTGGACTAGCGGGAGTGGTAGGCCACGAGCAGTACTTC.

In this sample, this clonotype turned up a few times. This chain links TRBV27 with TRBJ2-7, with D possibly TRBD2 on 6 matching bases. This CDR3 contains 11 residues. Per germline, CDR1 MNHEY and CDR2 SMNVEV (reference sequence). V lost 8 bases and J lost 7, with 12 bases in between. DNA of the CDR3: TGTGCCAGCCGGAGTGCGGGGGAGCAGTACTTC. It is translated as CASRSAGEQYF.

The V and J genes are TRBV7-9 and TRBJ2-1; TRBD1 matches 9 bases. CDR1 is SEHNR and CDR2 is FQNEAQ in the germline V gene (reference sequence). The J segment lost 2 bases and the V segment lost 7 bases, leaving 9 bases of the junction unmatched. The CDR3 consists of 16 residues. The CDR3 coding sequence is TGTGCCAGCACCCTCCGGGGACAGGGCCCCTACAATGAGCAGTTCTTC. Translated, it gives CASTLRGQGPYNEQFF.

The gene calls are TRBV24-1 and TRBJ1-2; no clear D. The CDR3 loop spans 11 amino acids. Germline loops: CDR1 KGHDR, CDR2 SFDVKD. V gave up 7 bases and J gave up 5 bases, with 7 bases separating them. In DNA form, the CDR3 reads TGTGCCACCAGGGACTTATATGGCTACACCTTC. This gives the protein CATRDLYGYTF.

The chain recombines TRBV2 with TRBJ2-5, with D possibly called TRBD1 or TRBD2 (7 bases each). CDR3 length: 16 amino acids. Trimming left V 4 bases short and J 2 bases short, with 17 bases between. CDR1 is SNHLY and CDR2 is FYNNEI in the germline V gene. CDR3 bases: TGTGCCAGCAGTGTGAGGGGGCGGGGACTACAAGAGACCCAGTACTTC. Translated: CASSVRGRGLQETQYF.

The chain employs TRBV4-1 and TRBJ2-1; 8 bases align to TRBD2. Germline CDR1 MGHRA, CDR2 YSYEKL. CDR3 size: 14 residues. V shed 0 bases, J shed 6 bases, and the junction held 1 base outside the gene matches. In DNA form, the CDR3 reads TGCGCCAGCAGCCAAGATGGGACTAGCAATGAGCAGTTCTTC. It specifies CASSQDGTSNEQFF.

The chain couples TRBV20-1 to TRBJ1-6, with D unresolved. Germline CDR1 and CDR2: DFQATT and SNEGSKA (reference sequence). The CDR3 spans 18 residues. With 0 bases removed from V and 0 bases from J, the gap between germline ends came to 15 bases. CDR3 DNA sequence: TGCAGTGCTAGAGAAGGGTTCCCCTTGGGCTCCTATAATTCACCCCTCCACTTT. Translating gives CSAREGFPLGSYNSPLHF.

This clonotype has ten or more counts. The DNA for the CDR3 is TGTGCCAGCAGTGCCCTCGCCCCTCTGGACAGCCAAATCTATGGCTACACCTTC. Its protein is CASSALAPLDSQIYGYTF. This chain connects TRBV2 to TRBJ1-2; perhaps TRBD1 as D (6 bases). Between the trimmed V and J ends, which lost 4 bases and 4 bases, there was a span of 25 bases. The germline V gene encodes CDR1 SNHLY and CDR2 FYNNEI. The CDR3 is 18 amino acids.

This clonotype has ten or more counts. CDR3 in amino acids: CASSLLAEGPYNEQFF. The CDR3 DNA reads TGTGCCAGCAGTTTACTAGCGGAGGGCCCCTACAATGAGCAGTTCTTC. The chain recombines TRBV28 with TRBJ2-1; 7 nucleotides align to TRBD2. CDR3 length: 16 amino acids. Trimming at V came to 2 bases and at J to 2 bases, leaving 6 bases not matched to a gene. The germline V gene has CDR1 MDHEN and CDR2 SYDVKM.

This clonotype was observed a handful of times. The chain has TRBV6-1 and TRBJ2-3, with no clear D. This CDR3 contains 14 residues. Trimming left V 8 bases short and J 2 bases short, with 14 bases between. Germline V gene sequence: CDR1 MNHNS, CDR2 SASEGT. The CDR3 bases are TGTGCCAGCTGTATGAGGACGGACACAGATACGCAGTATTTT. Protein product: CASCMRTDTDTQYF.

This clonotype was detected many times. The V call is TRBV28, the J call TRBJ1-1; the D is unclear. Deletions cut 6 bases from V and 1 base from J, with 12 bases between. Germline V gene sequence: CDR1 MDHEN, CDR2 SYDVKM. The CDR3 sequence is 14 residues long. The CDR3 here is CASSLISQNTEAFF. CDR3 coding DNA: TGTGCCAGCAGCCTCATCTCACAGAACACTGAAGCTTTCTTT. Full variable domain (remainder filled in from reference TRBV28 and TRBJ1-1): DVKVTQSSRYLVKRTGEKVFLECVQDMDHENMFWYRQDPGLGLRLIYFSYDVKMKEKGDIPEGYSVSREKKERFSLILESASTNQTSMYLCASSLISQNTEAFFGQGTRLTVV.

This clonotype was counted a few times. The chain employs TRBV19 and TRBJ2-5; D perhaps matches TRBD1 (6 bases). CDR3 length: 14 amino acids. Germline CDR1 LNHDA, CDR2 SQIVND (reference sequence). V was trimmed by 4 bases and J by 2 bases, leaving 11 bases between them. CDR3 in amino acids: CASSTLGQQETQYF. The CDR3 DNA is TGTGCCAGTAGTACCCTCGGACAGCAAGAGACCCAGTACTTC.

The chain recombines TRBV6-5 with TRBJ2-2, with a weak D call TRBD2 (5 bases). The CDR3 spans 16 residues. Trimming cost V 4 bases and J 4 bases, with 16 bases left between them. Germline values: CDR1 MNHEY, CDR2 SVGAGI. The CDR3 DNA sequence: TGTGCCAGCAGTTTTTCCCGGGATGTGATCACCGGGGAGCTGTTTTTT. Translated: CASSFSRDVITGELFF.

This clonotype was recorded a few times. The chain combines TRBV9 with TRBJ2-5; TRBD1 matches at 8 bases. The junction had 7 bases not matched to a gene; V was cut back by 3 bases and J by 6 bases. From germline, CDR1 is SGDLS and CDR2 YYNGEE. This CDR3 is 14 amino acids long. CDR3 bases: TGTGCCAGCAGCGGATTGACAGGGGAAAAGACCCAGTACTTC. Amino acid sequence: CASSGLTGEKTQYF. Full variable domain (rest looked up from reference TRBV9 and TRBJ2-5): DSGVTQTPKHLITATGQRVTLRCSPRSGDLSVYWYQQSLDQGLQFLIQYYNGEERAKGNILERFSAQQFPDLHSELNLSSLELGDSALYFCASSGLTGEKTQYFGPGTRLLVL.